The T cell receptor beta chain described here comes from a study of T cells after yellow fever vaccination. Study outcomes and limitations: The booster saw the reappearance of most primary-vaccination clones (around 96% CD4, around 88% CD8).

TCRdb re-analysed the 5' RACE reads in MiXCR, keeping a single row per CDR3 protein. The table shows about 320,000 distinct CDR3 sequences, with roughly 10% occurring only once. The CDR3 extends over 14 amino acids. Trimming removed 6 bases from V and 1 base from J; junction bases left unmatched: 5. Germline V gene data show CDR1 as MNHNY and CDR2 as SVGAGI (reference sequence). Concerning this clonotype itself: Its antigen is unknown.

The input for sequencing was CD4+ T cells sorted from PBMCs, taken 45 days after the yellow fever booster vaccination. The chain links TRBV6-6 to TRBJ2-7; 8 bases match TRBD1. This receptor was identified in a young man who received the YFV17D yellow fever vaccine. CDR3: CASRTRDRSYEQYF. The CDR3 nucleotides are TGTGCCAGCAGGACCCGGGACAGGTCCTACGAGCAGTACTTC.